This TCR beta chain was observed in a study of T cell clonotyping in hematopoietic cell transplantation. On this clone itself: What it recognizes is unknown.

This CDR3 is 15 amino acids long. V was shortened by 2 bases and J by 0 bases, with 10 bases between the two germline ends. Germline V gives CDR1 SGHAT, CDR2 FQNNGV. Assay used: immunoSEQ multiplex PCR; TCRdb lists only in-frame clones, some missing. The sample has 12,000 to 15,000 clones; over 85% are singletons. Study results and limitations: No sorting was done, leaving CD4 and CD8 contributions mixed. At the given depth, recipient repertoires were over 97% de novo clonotypes.

V and J are TRBV11-2 and TRBJ1-1; D call uncertain. The TCR originated in a male patient between 60 and 69 years old who had an allogeneic stem cell transplant from an unrelated donor, so the T cells may come from the graft donor. Some clones in this sample may be carry-over from other donors' samples. The sequencing used PBMCs, collected 30 days after allogeneic stem cell transplant. CDR3 residues: CASSLYQDMNTEAFF. The CDR3 DNA reads as TGTGCCAGCAGCTTATATCAGGATATGAACACTGAAGCTTTCTTT.